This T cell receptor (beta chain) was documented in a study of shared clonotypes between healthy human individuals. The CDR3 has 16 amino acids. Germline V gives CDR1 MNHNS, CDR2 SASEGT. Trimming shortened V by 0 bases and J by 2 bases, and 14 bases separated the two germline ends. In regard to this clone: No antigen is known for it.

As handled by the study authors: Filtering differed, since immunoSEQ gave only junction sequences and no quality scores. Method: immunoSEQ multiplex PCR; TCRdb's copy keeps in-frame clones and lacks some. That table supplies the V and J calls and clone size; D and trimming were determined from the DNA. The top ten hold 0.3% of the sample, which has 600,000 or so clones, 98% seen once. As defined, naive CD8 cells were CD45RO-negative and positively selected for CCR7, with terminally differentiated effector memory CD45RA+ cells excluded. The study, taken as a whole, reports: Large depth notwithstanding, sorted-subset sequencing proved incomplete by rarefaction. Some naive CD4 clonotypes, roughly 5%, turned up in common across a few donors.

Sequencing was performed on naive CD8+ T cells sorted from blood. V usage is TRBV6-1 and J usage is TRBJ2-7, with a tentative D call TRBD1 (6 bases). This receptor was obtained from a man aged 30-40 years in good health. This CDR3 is CASSEALKGDTYEQYF. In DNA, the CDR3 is TGTGCCAGCAGTGAAGCGTTGAAGGGGGACACCTACGAGCAGTACTTC.